A single sample is the source of the 28 T cell receptor beta chains below, sequenced in a study of T cell responses to AZD1222 COVID-19 vaccine. Generated by immunoSEQ multiplex PCR, the TCRdb table keeps only in-frame clones and is missing some. Among around 91,000 clones listed, about 88% were seen once. The material was peripheral blood, obtained on day 0 of AZD1222 vaccination. These receptors were obtained from an adult in good health.

The V call is TRBV9, the J call TRBJ2-3; 8 nucleotides align to TRBD2. Per germline, CDR1 SGDLS and CDR2 YYNGEE. The trim removed 2 bases at V and 0 bases at J, leaving 8 bases unmatched. The CDR3 spans 17 residues. The DNA of the CDR3 is TGTGCCAGCAGCGTTTACGGCGGGGGGCTTAGCACAGATACGCAGTATTTT. Encoded protein: CASSVYGGGLSTDTQYF.

The V gene is TRBV5-1, the J gene TRBJ2-5; 7 bases map to TRBD1. V trimming: 4 bases; J trimming: 2 bases; junction bases outside the gene matches: 5. This CDR3 is built from 14 residues. Germline loops: CDR1 SGHRS, CDR2 YFSETQ. The DNA for the CDR3 is TGCGCCAGCAGCCTCGGGACAGTACAAGAGACCCAGTACTTC. Translating it yields CASSLGTVQETQYF.

The chain combines TRBV19 with TRBJ2-5; 9 bases are a match to TRBD1. The germline V gene has CDR1 LNHDA and CDR2 SQIVND (reference sequence). The CDR3 has 16 residues. With V trimmed by 5 bases and J by 2 bases, 9 bases remained unmatched. DNA of the CDR3: TGTGCCAGTAGTCGGGACAGGGTGGGGGGTCAAGAGACCCAGTACTTC. Amino acids: CASSRDRVGGQETQYF.

The rearrangement uses TRBV6-5 and TRBJ1-2; D gene unclear. V dropped 2 bases and J dropped 8 bases, with 15 bases sitting between them. The CDR3 sequence is 14 residues long. Germline assignment: CDR1 MNHEY and CDR2 SVGAGI. The CDR3 sequence is CASSYDQASGGYTF. The CDR3 DNA reads as TGTGCCAGCAGTTACGACCAGGCCTCTGGGGGCTACACCTTC.

The chain joins TRBV18 to TRBJ2-7, with a possible D match to TRBD1 (7 bases). Per the germline V gene, CDR1 is KGHSH and CDR2 is LQKENI. This CDR3 region has 15 residues. V was cut by 3 bases and J by 4 bases, with 16 bases left in between. CDR3 DNA: TGTGCCAGCTCACCGAATACAGGGGCGGGATACGAGCAGTACTTC. This codes for CASSPNTGAGYEQYF.

This clone was seen only once. The CDR3 loop reads CASSRTGQGNTIYF. The CDR3 nucleotides are TGTGCCAGCAGCCGTACAGGACAGGGGAACACCATATATTTT. The rearrangement joins TRBV6-5 to TRBJ1-3; 9 positions match TRBD1. The V gene's germline CDR1 is MNHEY and CDR2 SVGAGI. V gave up 6 bases and J gave up 7 bases; unmatched junction bases: 7. There are 14 residues in the CDR3.

V gene TRBV5-6 combines with J gene TRBJ1-6; TRBD1 agrees at 8 bases. Germline assignment: CDR1 SGHDT and CDR2 YYEEEE. CDR3 length: 15 residues. V dropped 4 bases and J dropped 6; count of bases not matched to a gene: 6. This chain's CDR3 is CASSLGQGFNSPLHF. The CDR3 DNA follows: TGTGCCAGCAGCCTTGGACAGGGTTTTAATTCACCCCTCCACTTT.

The V call is TRBV7-9, the J call TRBJ1-5; 10 bases are shared with TRBD1. CDR1 is SEHNR and CDR2 is FQNEAQ in the germline V gene (reference sequence). The CDR3 totals 16 residues. With V trimmed by 2 bases and J by 5 bases, 6 bases remained unmatched. DNA for the CDR3: TGTGCCAGCAGCTTATTTGGGACAGGGGTTTATCAGCCCCAGCATTTT. It is translated as CASSLFGTGVYQPQHF. Looking up the rest from reference TRBV7-9 and TRBJ1-5 gives the full variable domain: DTGVSQNPRHKITKRGQNVTFRCDPISEHNRLYWYRQTLGQGPEFLTYFQNEAQLEKSRLLSDRFSAERPKGSFSTLEIQRTEQGDSAMYLCASSLFGTGVYQPQHFGDGTRLSIL.

The rearrangement uses TRBV28 and TRBJ1-1; TRBD1 aligns across 7 bases. Germline V CDR1 and CDR2: MDHEN, SYDVKM. This CDR3 has 15 residues. The ends lost 5 bases at V and 3 bases at J; junction bases unmatched: 9. The CDR3 protein is CASSPLGQGDTEAFF. The CDR3 coding sequence is TGTGCCAGCAGTCCCCTTGGGCAGGGGGACACTGAAGCTTTCTTT.

The CDR3 here is CAWSVGQGTDTQYF. CDR3 nucleotide sequence: TGTGCCTGGAGTGTAGGCCAAGGCACAGATACGCAGTATTTT. The chain has TRBV30 and TRBJ2-3; D remains unclear. The length of the CDR3 is 14 residues. The V gene lost 0 bases and the J gene lost 1 base, with 8 bases spanning the gap. Germline-derived CDR1 and CDR2 are GTSNPN and SVGIG (reference sequence).

The chain has TRBV2 and TRBJ1-4; D call uncertain. V dropped 6 bases and J dropped 0 bases, with 11 bases sitting between them. This CDR3 has 15 residues. CDR1 is SNHLY, CDR2 FYNNEI, per germline. The DNA for the CDR3 is TGTGCCAGCAGAAGTCACAGTGCAACTAATGAAAAACTGTTTTTT. Its translation is CASRSHSATNEKLFF.

The rearrangement joins TRBV7-9 to TRBJ1-6; the match to TRBD1 covers 7 bases. V lost 5 bases to trimming and J lost 8 bases; unmatched junction nucleotides: 6. Germline CDR1 SEHNR, CDR2 FQNEAQ (reference sequence). This CDR3 has 14 amino acids. CDR3 in DNA: TGTGCCAGCAGCGCCCAGGGGGTAGATTCACCCCTCCACTTT. It specifies CASSAQGVDSPLHF.

J is TRBJ2-5 and V is TRBV21-1; no check of the table's D call, TRBD1, against the DNA was made. TRBV21-1 is marked as a pseudogene. The CDR3 extends over 15 amino acids. Written as DNA, the CDR3 is TGTGCCAGCGGAAAACGGACAGGTGAGGGGGAGACCCAGTACTTC. Translation: CASGKRTGEGETQYF.

The rearrangement joins TRBV7-3 to TRBJ2-1; D unresolved. Germline lookup yields CDR1 SGHTA and CDR2 FQGTGA. With 1 base removed from V and 10 bases from J, the gap between germline ends came to 11 bases. The CDR3 is 13 amino acids. In DNA, the CDR3 is TGTGCCAGCAGCTTAAATTCCGAGCGAGAGCAGTTCTTC. Translating it yields CASSLNSEREQFF.

The count of this clone is one. This sequence joins TRBV18 and TRBJ2-7; D is perhaps TRBD2 (5 bases). CDR1 KGHSH and CDR2 LQKENI come from the germline V gene. Trimming removed 1 base at V and 0 bases at J, with 10 bases between. This CDR3 is built from 15 residues. The CDR3, as DNA: TGTGCCAGCTCACCACTGGACTCGAGCTCCTACGAGCAGTACTTC. Protein product: CASSPLDSSSYEQYF.

This clone came up once. This chain uses TRBV9 with TRBJ1-1, with 10 bases that match TRBD1. This CDR3 spans 15 amino acids. Trimming took 4 bases from V and 6 from J; bases not matched to a gene: 9. CDR1 and CDR2 (germline): SGDLS, YYNGEE. CDR3 DNA: TGTGCCAGCAGCAAGTCGACAGGGGGCGCGGCTGAAGCTTTCTTT. Amino acids: CASSKSTGGAAEAFF. Drawing the rest from reference TRBV9 and TRBJ1-1, the complete variable domain is DSGVTQTPKHLITATGQRVTLRCSPRSGDLSVYWYQQSLDQGLQFLIQYYNGEERAKGNILERFSAQQFPDLHSELNLSSLELGDSALYFCASSKSTGGAAEAFFGQGTRLTVV.

The V and J genes are TRBV10-3 and TRBJ1-5, with D tentatively TRBD1 (5 bases). V was cut by 3 bases and J by 12 bases, with 18 bases left in between. This CDR3 is built from 14 residues. Germline V CDR1 and CDR2: ENHRY, SYGVKD. In nucleotides, the CDR3 is TGTGCCATCAGTGAAACGGGACCAACTTTTAACCAGCATTTT. The encoded protein is CAISETGPTFNQHF.

This chain's CDR3 is CSVPAGGEGYTF. CDR3 bases: TGCAGCGTCCCCGCAGGGGGCGAAGGCTACACCTTC. V usage is TRBV29-1 and J usage is TRBJ1-2; TRBD1 agrees at 8 bases. The CDR3 totals 12 residues. The V segment lost 6 bases and the J segment 8 bases; nucleotides outside the gene matches: 8. In germline, CDR1 is SQVTM, CDR2 ANQGSEA.

This clone came up a few times. The chain links TRBV19 to TRBJ2-1, with 7 bases fitting TRBD1. The CDR3 extends over 14 amino acids. In germline, CDR1 is LNHDA, CDR2 SQIVND (reference sequence). V lost 6 bases and J lost 0; bases outside the gene matches: 2. In DNA form, the CDR3 reads TGTGCCAGTAGACGGGACAGCTCCTACAATGAGCAGTTCTTC. Protein product: CASRRDSSYNEQFF.

The chain carries TRBV7-9 and TRBJ1-2, with D hard to call. Germline V gives CDR1 SEHNR, CDR2 FQNEAQ (reference sequence). Trimming took off 1 base at V and 4 bases at J, with 16 bases between the two ends. The CDR3 has 16 amino acids. Here the CDR3 DNA reads TGTGCCAGCAGCTTAGGTGACCCCCGCGATGGCTATGGCTACACCTTC. As protein: CASSLGDPRDGYGYTF.

The gene calls are TRBV7-7 and TRBJ2-5, with TRBD1 identical over 10 bases. Germline V gene lookup returns CDR1 SSHAT and CDR2 FNYEAQ (reference sequence). Trimming took 1 base from V and 5 from J; bases not matched to a gene: 4. This CDR3 contains 15 residues. The CDR3: CASSLGQGAWETQYF. CDR3 bases: TGTGCCAGCAGCTTAGGACAGGGGGCTTGGGAGACCCAGTACTTC.

This chain joins TRBV4-3 and TRBJ1-2, with 11 bases fitting TRBD1. J lost 8 bases, V lost 4 bases, and 15 bases had no gene match. The CDR3 runs 17 residues. Germline CDR1 is LGHNA and CDR2 is YSLEER. The CDR3 loop is CASSPGTGGMASEGYTF. The CDR3 coding sequence is TGCGCCAGCAGCCCAGGGACAGGGGGGATGGCCTCTGAAGGCTACACCTTC.

The genes are TRBV5-5 and TRBJ2-1; 15 bases are shared with TRBD2. The J segment lost 6 bases and the V segment lost 4 bases, leaving 5 bases of the junction unmatched. The CDR3 runs 16 residues. The germline gives CDR1 SGHKS, CDR2 YYEKEE (reference sequence). The CDR3 region has the DNA TGTGCCAGCAGCCCACCGGGACTAGCGGGGGGCAATGAGCAGTTCTTC. Translation gives CASSPPGLAGGNEQFF.

The V and J genes are TRBV2 and TRBJ2-1, with D perhaps matching TRBD1 (6 bases). The CDR3 is made up of 13 amino acids. Per germline, CDR1 SNHLY and CDR2 FYNNEI. V lost 8 bases and J lost 7, with 15 bases in between. The CDR3 nucleotides are TGTGCCAGCCAGGGGTGGGAAAAAAATGAGCAGTTCTTC. Translating it yields CASQGWEKNEQFF.

The chain joins TRBV5-1 to TRBJ2-5, with 10 bases identical to TRBD2. Germline loops: CDR1 SGHRS, CDR2 YFSETQ. The CDR3 totals 14 residues. J lost 1 base, V lost 3 bases, and 0 bases had no gene match. The CDR3 protein is CASSWTSGQETQYF. In DNA, the CDR3 is TGCGCCAGCAGCTGGACTAGCGGCCAAGAGACCCAGTACTTC.

The count of this clone is one. V usage is TRBV29-1 and J usage is TRBJ2-1; 7 nucleotides align to TRBD1. CDR1 is SQVTM, CDR2 ANQGSEA, per germline. The length of the CDR3 is 11 residues. The V segment lost 6 bases and the J segment 4 bases; nucleotides outside the gene matches: 0. CDR3 residues: CSVGQYNEQFF. The CDR3 DNA sequence: TGCAGCGTGGGACAGTACAATGAGCAGTTCTTC.

For this clone: A much larger clone is a single base away; this may be a read error. This sample includes further DNA sequences coding for the same CDR3. The chain uses TRBV15 and TRBJ1-6; D might be TRBD1 (5 bases). This CDR3 region has 15 residues. Deletions cut 0 bases from V and 7 bases from J, with 10 bases between. Germline V gene sequence: CDR1 LNHNV, CDR2 YYDKDF (reference sequence). The chain's CDR3 is CATSRDQGANSPLHF. CDR3 nucleotide sequence: TGTGCCACCAGCAGAGATCAAGGGGCCAATTCACCCCTCCACTTT.

The rearrangement links TRBV19 to TRBJ1-1; D call uncertain. In germline, CDR1 is LNHDA, CDR2 SQIVND (reference sequence). V shed 3 bases and J shed 6 bases, with 11 bases lying between them. The CDR3 length is 13 residues. The CDR3: CASSMGRGAEAFF. As DNA, the CDR3 is TGTGCCAGTAGTATGGGCAGAGGAGCTGAAGCTTTCTTT.